This T cell receptor beta chain was found in a study of spatial heterogeneity in lung cancer. Study information: Beta-chain sequences consistently outnumbered alpha-chain sequences in detection. The study, taken as a whole, reports: Within tumors, counts of expanded alpha and beta TCRs tracked tumor mutation counts.

Every TCR cDNA molecule bore its own unique molecular identifier. TCRdb re-called the 5' RACE reads through MiXCR, storing one row per CDR3 protein. The sample contains about 720 distinct CDR3 sequences, 12% to 15% of which appear only once. This clonotype qualifies as medium-sized (0.01 to 0.1%). Its target is unknown. The time point is: sample taken at primary tumor resection. Frozen PBMC, nontumor lung or tumor provided whole RNA, which was sequenced unsorted. The CDR3 is made up of 14 amino acids. Trimming at V came to 5 bases and at J to 4 bases, leaving 7 bases not matched to a gene. Germline loops: CDR1 MNHEY, CDR2 SVGAGI.

Source: lung tumor tissue, taken at surgery. V usage is TRBV6-5 and J usage is TRBJ2-5; 7 bases match TRBD1. The TCR comes from a male donor with early-stage non-small cell lung cancer. CDR3 nucleotides: TGTGCCAGCAGTCTACAGGGGCGAGGAGAGACCCAGTACTTC. Translating gives CASSLQGRGETQYF.